Listed here is a single T cell receptor (beta chain). As handled by the study authors: The authors estimated nucleated cell counts from reference gene primer amplification. Sequencing used immunoSEQ multiplex PCR; TCRdb keeps in-frame clones, though not all of them. The D gene and trimming were derived from the DNA, and the V and J assignments and clone size from that table. The sample holds around 340,000 clones, around 88% seen once. With 4 bases clipped from V and 1 base from J, the junction kept 5 bases outside the gene matches. This CDR3 is 14 amino acids long. CDR1 and CDR2 (germline): GTSNPN, SVGIG (reference sequence). The sample is drawn from a study of blood T cell repertoires in COVID-19. Study context: Spain, Italy and the United States supplied samples that represented acute and convalescent COVID-19. Sources were T cells, B-cell-depleted T cells, or PBMCs; the material itself was cDNA or gDNA.

This receptor was taken from a man aged 30 to 39 with active or convalescent COVID-19. The rearrangement links TRBV30 to TRBJ2-5; 8 positions agree with TRBD1. Sequenced: peripheral blood. The CDR3 spells CAWTTGQGQETQYF. CDR3 DNA sequence: TGTGCCTGGACCACCGGACAGGGCCAAGAGACCCAGTACTTC. The full variable domain, with the rest looked up from reference TRBV30 and TRBJ2-5, is SQTIHQWPATLVQPVGSPLSLECTVEGTSNPNLYWYRQAAGRGLQLLFYSVGIGQISSEVPQNLSASRPQDRQFILSSKKLLLSDSGFYLCAWTTGQGQETQYFGPGTRLLVL.